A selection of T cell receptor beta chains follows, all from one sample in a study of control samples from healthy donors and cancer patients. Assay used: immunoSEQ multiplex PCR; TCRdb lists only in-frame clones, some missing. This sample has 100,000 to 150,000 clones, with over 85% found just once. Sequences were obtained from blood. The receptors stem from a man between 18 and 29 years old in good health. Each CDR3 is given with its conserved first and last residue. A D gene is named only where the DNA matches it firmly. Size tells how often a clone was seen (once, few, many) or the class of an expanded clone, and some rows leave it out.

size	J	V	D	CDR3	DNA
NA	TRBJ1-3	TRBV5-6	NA	CASSPVASGNTIYF	TGTGCCAGCAGCCCGGTCGCCTCTGGAAACACCATATATTTT
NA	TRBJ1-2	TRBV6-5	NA	CASSTPGIYGYTF	TGTGCCAGCAGTACGCCGGGGATCTATGGCTACACCTTC
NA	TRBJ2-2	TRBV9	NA	CASSVEVGMRTGELFF	TGTGCCAGCAGCGTAGAGGTGGGGATGCGCACCGGGGAGCTGTTTTTT
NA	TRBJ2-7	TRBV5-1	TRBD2	CASSFTSGGYEQYF	TGCGCCAGCAGCTTCACTAGCGGGGGCTACGAGCAGTACTTC
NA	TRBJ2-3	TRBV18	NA	CASSPPRVDTQYF	TGTGCCAGCTCACCACCGAGGGTAGATACGCAGTATTTT
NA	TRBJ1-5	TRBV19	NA	CASLIDHRPGGSNQPQHF	TGTGCCAGTTTAATCGACCACCGGCCAGGAGGGAGCAATCAGCCCCAGCATTTT
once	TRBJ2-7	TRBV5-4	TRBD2	CASSLQRGGSYEQYF	TGTGCCAGCAGCTTGCAGCGGGGGGGCAGTTACGAGCAGTACTTC
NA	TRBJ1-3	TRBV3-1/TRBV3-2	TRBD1	CASPIQGNLKDRGGNTIYF	TGTGCCAGTCCCATTCAGGGGAACCTTAAGGACAGGGGTGGAAACACCATATATTTT
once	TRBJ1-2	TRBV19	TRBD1	CASSIMDRVSGYTF	TGTGCCAGTAGTATAATGGACAGGGTATCTGGCTACACCTTC
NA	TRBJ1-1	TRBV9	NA	CASSVELGGIMNTEAFF	TGTGCCAGCAGCGTAGAACTGGGAGGGATCATGAACACTGAAGCTTTCTTT
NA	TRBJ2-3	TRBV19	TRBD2	CASSIAGGGAGTQYF	TGTGCCAGTAGTATAGCGGGCGGGGGGGCTGGTACGCAGTATTTT